This T cell receptor beta chain was retrieved from a study of immune heterogeneity within non-small cell lung tumors. Looking at the study overall: Classification of the tumors gave several squamous cell carcinomas, over nine non-squamous carcinomas and 1 not otherwise specified. Study-wide results and limits: Within each patient, tumor sites shared identical dominant CDR3 beta clonotypes and also held site-unique high-frequency clones. Each patient largely had their own distinct set of high-frequency T-cell receptor beta clonotypes.

TCR beta CDR3 regions came from multiplex PCR with 32 forward V and 13 reverse J primers. TCRdb called the multiplex PCR reads again in MiXCR, with one record for every CDR3 protein. Of 21,000 or so distinct CDR3 sequences detected, over 25% appear once; the ten largest clones hold 3.5% to 5%. Bulk tumor genomic DNA, 450 to 600 ng per sample, was the template. While surgery was under way, several biopsies spaced far apart were taken per primary tumor. Curative surgical treatment was performed in patients who had newly diagnosed, untreated non-small cell lung cancer. Donors comprised surgical patients with newly diagnosed non-small cell lung cancer, operated on with curative intent. For this clonotype: Antigen: not known. Given a much more abundant clone one base away, this may be a read error.

This CDR3 contains 14 residues. The V end was cut by 6 bases, the J end by 6 bases, with 15 bases between. The chain couples TRBV12-3 or TRBV12-4 to TRBJ1-5, with D perhaps TRBD1 (6 bases). The sequenced sample was lung tumor tissue. This receptor was taken from a man in his forties with non-small cell lung cancer. Here the CDR3 reads CASRMTGFIQPQHF. Here the CDR3 DNA reads TGTGCCAGCAGAATGACAGGCTTCATTCAGCCCCAGCATTTT.